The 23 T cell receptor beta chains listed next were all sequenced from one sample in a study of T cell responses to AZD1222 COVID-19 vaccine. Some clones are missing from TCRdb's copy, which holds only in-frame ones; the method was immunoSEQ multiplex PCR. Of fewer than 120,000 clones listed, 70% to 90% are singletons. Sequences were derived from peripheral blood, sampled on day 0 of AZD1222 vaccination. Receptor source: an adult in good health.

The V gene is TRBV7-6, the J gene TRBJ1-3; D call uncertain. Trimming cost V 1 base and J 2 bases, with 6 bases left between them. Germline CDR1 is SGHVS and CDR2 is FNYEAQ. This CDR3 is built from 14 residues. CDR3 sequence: CASSLVSAGNTIYF. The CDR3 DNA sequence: TGTGCCAGCAGCTTAGTGTCTGCTGGAAACACCATATATTTT.

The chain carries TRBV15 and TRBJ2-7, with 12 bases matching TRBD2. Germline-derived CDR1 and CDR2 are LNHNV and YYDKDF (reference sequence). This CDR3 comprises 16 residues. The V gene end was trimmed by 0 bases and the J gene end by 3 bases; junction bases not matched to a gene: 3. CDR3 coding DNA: TGTGCCACCAGCAGAGAGTCGACTAGCGGGGGCTACGAGCAGTACTTC. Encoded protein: CATSRESTSGGYEQYF.

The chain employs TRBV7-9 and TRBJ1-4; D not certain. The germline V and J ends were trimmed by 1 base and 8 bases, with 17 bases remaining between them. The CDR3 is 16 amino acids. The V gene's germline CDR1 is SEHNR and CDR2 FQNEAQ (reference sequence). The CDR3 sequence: CASSLGSTTLMEKLFF. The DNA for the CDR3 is TGTGCCAGCAGCTTAGGATCGACAACGCTCATGGAAAAACTGTTTTTT.

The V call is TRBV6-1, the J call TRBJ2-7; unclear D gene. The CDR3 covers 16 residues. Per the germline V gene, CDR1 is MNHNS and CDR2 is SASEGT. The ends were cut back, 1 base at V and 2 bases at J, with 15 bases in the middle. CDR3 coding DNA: TGTGCCAGCAGTGAAGGGTCTGCAGAGAACACCTACGAGCAGTACTTC. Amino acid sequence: CASSEGSAENTYEQYF.

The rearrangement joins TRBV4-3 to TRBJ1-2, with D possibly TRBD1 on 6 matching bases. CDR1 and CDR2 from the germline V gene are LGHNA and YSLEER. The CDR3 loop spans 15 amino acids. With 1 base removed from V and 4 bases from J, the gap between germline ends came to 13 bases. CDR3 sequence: CASSQAAGESYGYTF. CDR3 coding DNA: TGCGCCAGCAGCCAAGCGGCAGGGGAATCCTATGGCTACACCTTC.

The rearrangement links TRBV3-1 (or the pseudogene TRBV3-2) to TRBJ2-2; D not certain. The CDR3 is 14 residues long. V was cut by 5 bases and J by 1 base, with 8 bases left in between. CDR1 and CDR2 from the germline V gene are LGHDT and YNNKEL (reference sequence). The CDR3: CASSVGLNTGELFF. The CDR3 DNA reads TGTGCCAGCAGCGTGGGCCTGAACACCGGGGAGCTGTTTTTT.

The CDR3 spells CAISGTGAYGYTF. The CDR3 bases are TGTGCCATCAGTGGGACAGGAGCCTATGGCTACACCTTC. This chain uses TRBV10-3 with TRBJ1-2; 7 bases align to TRBD1. The CDR3 loop spans 13 amino acids. The ends lost 4 bases at V and 4 bases at J; junction bases unmatched: 3. Looked up from germline, CDR1 is ENHRY and CDR2 is SYGVKD.

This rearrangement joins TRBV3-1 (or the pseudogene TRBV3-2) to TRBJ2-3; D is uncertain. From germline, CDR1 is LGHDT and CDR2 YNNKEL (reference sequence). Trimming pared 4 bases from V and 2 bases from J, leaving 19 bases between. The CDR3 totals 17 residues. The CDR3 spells CASSPQLRSPATDTQYF. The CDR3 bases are TGTGCCAGCAGCCCCCAGTTGAGGTCCCCCGCCACAGATACGCAGTATTTT.

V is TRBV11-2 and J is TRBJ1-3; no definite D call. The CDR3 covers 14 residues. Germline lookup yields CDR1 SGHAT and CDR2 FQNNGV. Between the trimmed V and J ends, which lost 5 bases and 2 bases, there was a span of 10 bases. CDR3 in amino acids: CASSPNRAGNTIYF. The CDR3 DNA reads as TGTGCCAGCAGCCCCAACCGGGCTGGAAACACCATATATTTT. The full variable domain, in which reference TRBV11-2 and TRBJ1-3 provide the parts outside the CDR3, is EAGVAQSPRYKIIEKRQSVAFWCNPISGHATLYWYQQILGQGPKLLIQFQNNGVVDDSQLPKDRFSAERLKGVDSTLKIQPAKLEDSAVYLCASSPNRAGNTIYFGEGSWLTVV.

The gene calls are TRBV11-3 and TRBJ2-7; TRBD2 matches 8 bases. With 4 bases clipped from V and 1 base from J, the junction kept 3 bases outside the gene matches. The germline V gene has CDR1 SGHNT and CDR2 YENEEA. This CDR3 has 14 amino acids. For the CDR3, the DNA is TGTGCCAGCAGCTCACTAGCGGCTTCCTACGAGCAGTACTTC. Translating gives CASSSLAASYEQYF.

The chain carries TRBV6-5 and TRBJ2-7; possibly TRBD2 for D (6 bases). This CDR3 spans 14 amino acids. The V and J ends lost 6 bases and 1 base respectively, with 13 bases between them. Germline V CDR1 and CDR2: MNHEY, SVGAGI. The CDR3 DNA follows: TGTGCCAGCAGGGAGGGAGGAATTTCCTACGAGCAGTACTTC. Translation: CASREGGISYEQYF.

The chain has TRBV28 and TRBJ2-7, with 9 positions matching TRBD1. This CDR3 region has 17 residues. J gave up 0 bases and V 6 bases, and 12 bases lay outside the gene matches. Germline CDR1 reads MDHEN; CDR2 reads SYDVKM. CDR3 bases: TGTGCCAGCAGAAATTTTCCCGGGACAGGGACCTCCTACGAGCAGTACTTC. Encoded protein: CASRNFPGTGTSYEQYF.

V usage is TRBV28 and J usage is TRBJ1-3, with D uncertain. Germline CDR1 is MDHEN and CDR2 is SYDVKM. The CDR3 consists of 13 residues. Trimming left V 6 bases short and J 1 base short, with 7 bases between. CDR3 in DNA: TGTGCCAGCAGGAGAGAGTCTGGAAACACCATATATTTT. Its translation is CASRRESGNTIYF.

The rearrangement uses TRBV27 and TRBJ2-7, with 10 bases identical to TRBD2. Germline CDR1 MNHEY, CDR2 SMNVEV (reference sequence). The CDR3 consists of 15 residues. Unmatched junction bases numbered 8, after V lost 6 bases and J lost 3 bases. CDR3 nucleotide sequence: TGTGCCAGCAGCCCCAGCGGGAGGGCCTTCTACGAGCAGTACTTC. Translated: CASSPSGRAFYEQYF.

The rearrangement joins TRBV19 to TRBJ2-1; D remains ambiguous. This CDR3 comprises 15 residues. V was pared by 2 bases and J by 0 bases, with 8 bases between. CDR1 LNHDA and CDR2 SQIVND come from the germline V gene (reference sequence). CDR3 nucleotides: TGTGCCAGTAGTATACGCGTGAGCTCCTACAATGAGCAGTTCTTC. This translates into CASSIRVSSYNEQFF.

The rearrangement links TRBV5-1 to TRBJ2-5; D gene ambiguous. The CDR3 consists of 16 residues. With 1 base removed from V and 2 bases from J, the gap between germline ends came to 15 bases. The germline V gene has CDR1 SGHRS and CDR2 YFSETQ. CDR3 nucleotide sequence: TGCGCCAGCAGCTTGAATCCTAGTGCAGCTCAAGAGACCCAGTACTTC. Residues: CASSLNPSAAQETQYF.

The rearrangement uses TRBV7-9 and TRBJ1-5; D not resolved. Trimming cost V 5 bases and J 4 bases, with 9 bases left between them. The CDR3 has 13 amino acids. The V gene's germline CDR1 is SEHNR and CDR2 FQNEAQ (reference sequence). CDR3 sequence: CASSRTGNQPQHF. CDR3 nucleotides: TGTGCCAGCAGCCGGACGGGGAATCAGCCCCAGCATTTT.

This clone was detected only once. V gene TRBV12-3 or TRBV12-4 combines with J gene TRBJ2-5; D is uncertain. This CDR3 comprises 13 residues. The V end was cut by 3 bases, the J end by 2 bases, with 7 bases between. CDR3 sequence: CASSLSVQETQYF. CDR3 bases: TGTGCCAGCAGTTTGTCAGTACAAGAGACCCAGTACTTC.

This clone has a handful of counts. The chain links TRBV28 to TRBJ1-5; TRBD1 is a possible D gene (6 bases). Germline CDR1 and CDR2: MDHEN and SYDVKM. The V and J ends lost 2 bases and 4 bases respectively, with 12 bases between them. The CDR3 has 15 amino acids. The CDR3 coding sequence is TGTGCCAGCAGTTTAGGTCAGGGACAAAATCAGCCCCAGCATTTT. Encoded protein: CASSLGQGQNQPQHF.

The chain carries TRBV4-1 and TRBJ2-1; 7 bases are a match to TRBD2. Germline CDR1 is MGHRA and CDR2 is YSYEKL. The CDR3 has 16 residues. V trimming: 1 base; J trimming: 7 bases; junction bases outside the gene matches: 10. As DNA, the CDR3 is TGCGCCAGCAGCCAAGCCCTAGCGGCCCTAGGGAATGAGCAGTTCTTC. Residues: CASSQALAALGNEQFF.

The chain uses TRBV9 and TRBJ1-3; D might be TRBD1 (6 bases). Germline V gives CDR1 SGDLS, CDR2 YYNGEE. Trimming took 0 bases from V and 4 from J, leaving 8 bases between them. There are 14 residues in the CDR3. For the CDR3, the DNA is TGTGCCAGCAGCGTAGGAGGGACAGGAAACACCATATATTTT. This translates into CASSVGGTGNTIYF.

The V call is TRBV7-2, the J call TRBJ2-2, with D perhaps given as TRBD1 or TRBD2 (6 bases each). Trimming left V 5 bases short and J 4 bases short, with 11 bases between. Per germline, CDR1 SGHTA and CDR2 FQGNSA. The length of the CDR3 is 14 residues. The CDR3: CASSAGHITGELFF. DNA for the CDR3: TGTGCCAGCAGCGCGGGACATATCACCGGGGAGCTGTTTTTT.

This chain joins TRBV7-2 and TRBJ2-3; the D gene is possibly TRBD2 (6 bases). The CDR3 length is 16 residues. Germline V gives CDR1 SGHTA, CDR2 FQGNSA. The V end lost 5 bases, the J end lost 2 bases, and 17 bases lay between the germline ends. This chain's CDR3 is CASSLTIAAPTDTQYF. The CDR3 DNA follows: TGTGCCAGCAGCCTAACAATAGCGGCCCCCACAGATACGCAGTATTTT.